The clone carrying this T cell receptor beta chain has just one count. This sample was included in a study of blood T cell repertoires in COVID-19. Sequencing used immunoSEQ multiplex PCR; TCRdb keeps in-frame clones, though not all of them. Counted here are 60,000 to 85,000 clones, 80% to 90% occurring once; the ten biggest clones make up around 5.2%. The length of the CDR3 is 12 residues. CDR1 is SQVTM, CDR2 ANQGSEA, per germline. The trim removed 7 bases at V and 9 bases at J, leaving 9 bases unmatched. Sequencing was done on a sample of peripheral blood. The V call is TRBV29-1, the J call TRBJ1-1; TRBD1 matches at 9 bases. The sequence was obtained from a woman in her forties or fifties with active COVID-19. CDR3 bases: TGCAGCGCCCAATTACAGGGGGCTCAAGCTTTCTTT. It translates to CSAQLQGAQAFF.